This entry lists 23 T cell receptor beta chains sequenced from one sample in a study of blood T cell repertoires in COVID-19. Assay: immunoSEQ multiplex PCR; the TCRdb copy retains only in-frame clones and omits some. The sample includes 150,000 to 200,000 clones, over 75% seen only once; the top ten take 9%. Input material: PBMCs or T cells enriched from blood (not recorded which). The source of these receptors is a woman younger than 30 who had recovered from COVID-19.

The chain is built from TRBV5-1 and TRBJ2-1; 12 bases match TRBD2. The V gene's germline CDR1 is SGHRS and CDR2 YFSETQ. Unmatched junction bases numbered 13, after V lost 3 bases and J lost 9 bases. The CDR3 consists of 17 residues. The CDR3 DNA is TGCGCCAGCAGCTGGCCCTCGGCTAGCGGGGGGGCCGGTGAGCAGTTCTTC. It translates to CASSWPSASGGAGEQFF.

The J gene is TRBJ2-2, the V gene TRBV30, with D tentatively TRBD2 (6 bases). CDR3 size: 14 residues. Germline V lookup: CDR1 GTSNPN, CDR2 SVGIG (reference sequence). The CDR3 coding sequence is TGTGCTCGGGGGACCCCGGCGAACACCGGGGAGCTGTTTTTT. It encodes CARGTPANTGELFF.

The sample holds one count of this clone. V is TRBV13 and J is TRBJ1-1; no clear D. This CDR3 contains 15 residues. V lost 3 bases, J lost 5 bases, and 16 bases lay in between. In germline, CDR1 is PRHDT, CDR2 FYEKMQ (reference sequence). The CDR3 DNA follows: TGTGCCAGCAGCTTCGCCACCTTAGACGGGACTGAAGCTTTCTTT. It encodes CASSFATLDGTEAFF. Full variable domain (missing parts from reference TRBV13 and TRBJ1-1): AAGVIQSPRHLIKEKRETATLKCYPIPRHDTVYWYQQGPGQDPQFLISFYEKMQSDKGSIPDRFSAQQFSDYHSELNMSSLELGDSALYFCASSFATLDGTEAFFGQGTRLTVV.

V gene TRBV3-1 (or the pseudogene TRBV3-2) combines with J gene TRBJ2-1; 12 bases line up with TRBD2. The CDR3 runs to 15 residues. V was pared by 1 base and J by 9 bases, with 4 bases of the junction left unmatched. Germline CDR1 is LGHDT and CDR2 is YNNKEL (reference sequence). The CDR3 here is CASSQGLAGAFEQFF. The CDR3 bases are TGTGCCAGCAGCCAAGGACTAGCGGGAGCCTTTGAGCAGTTCTTC.

The CDR3 DNA reads as TGTGCCAGCAGCCCCCACCTTAGCGGGGTGGGGGAGACCCAGTACTTC. Protein product: CASSPHLSGVGETQYF. The chain joins TRBV7-2 to TRBJ2-5; 8 positions agree with TRBD2. The V and J ends lost 5 bases and 5 bases, in that order; junction bases with no gene match: 13. Germline assignment: CDR1 SGHTA and CDR2 FQGNSA. This CDR3 comprises 16 residues.

This clone was counted once. The CDR3 region is CASSLGASGGADTQYF. The CDR3, as DNA: TGTGCCAGCAGCTTAGGCGCTAGCGGGGGGGCAGATACGCAGTATTTT. The chain couples TRBV7-2 to TRBJ2-3, with 12 bases aligning to TRBD2. CDR1 and CDR2 (germline): SGHTA, FQGNSA. V dropped 1 base and J dropped 4; count of bases not matched to a gene: 3. This CDR3 is built from 16 residues.

This clone was detected once. Other DNA sequences within the sample encode an identical CDR3. The chain carries TRBV28 and TRBJ1-1; the D is unclear. The ends were cut back, 5 bases at V and 5 bases at J, with 9 bases in the middle. From germline, CDR1 is MDHEN and CDR2 SYDVKM. The CDR3 is made up of 12 amino acids. CDR3 nucleotides: TGTGCCAGCAGTCTGGGGAGAACTGAAGCTTTCTTT. Protein: CASSLGRTEAFF.

For the CDR3, the DNA is TGCGCCAGCAGCCTTTCCCCCGGGACAGTTACCTACGAGCAGTACTTC. This translates into CASSLSPGTVTYEQYF. The rearrangement joins TRBV5-1 to TRBJ2-7, with 7 bases aligning to TRBD1. CDR1 SGHRS and CDR2 YFSETQ come from the germline V gene. This CDR3 region has 16 residues. V shed 4 bases, J shed 2 bases, and the junction held 12 bases outside the gene matches.

The rearrangement links TRBV4-3 to TRBJ2-1, with D possibly being TRBD2 (7 bases). Looked up from germline, CDR1 is LGHNA and CDR2 is YSLEER. The CDR3 runs 14 residues. Trimming left V 0 bases short and J 7 bases short, with 10 bases between. CDR3 DNA sequence: TGCGCCAGCAGCCAAGAGCGGGGGACAAATGAGCAGTTCTTC. Its translation: CASSQERGTNEQFF.

The chain carries TRBV28 and TRBJ1-2, with D possibly being TRBD1 (6 bases). The CDR3 spans 16 residues. Per germline, CDR1 MDHEN and CDR2 SYDVKM. V lost 5 bases and J 3 bases, leaving 19 bases between the germline ends. The chain's CDR3 is CASSLMNRDEDYGYTF. The DNA of the CDR3 is TGTGCCAGCAGTCTGATGAACAGGGACGAAGACTATGGCTACACCTTC.

The J gene is TRBJ2-7, the V gene TRBV15, with a possible D match to TRBD1 (6 bases). Germline V gives CDR1 LNHNV, CDR2 YYDKDF (reference sequence). The V end was cut by 0 bases, the J end by 2 bases, with 38 bases between. The CDR3 length is 24 residues. CDR3 nucleotide sequence: TGTGCCACCAGCAGAGACCACCTTTATCTCGTCCAGGGACATGATGGGATATACACCTACGAGCAGTACTTC. Residues: CATSRDHLYLVQGHDGIYTYEQYF.

This chain connects TRBV10-3 to TRBJ2-1; no reliable D call. Germline V gives CDR1 ENHRY, CDR2 SYGVKD. Trimming left V 3 bases short and J 9 bases short, with 6 bases between. The CDR3 totals 11 residues. CDR3 nucleotide sequence: TGTGCCATCAGTGATGCGAGTGAGCAGTTCTTC. It translates to CAISDASEQFF.

V and J are TRBV7-9 and TRBJ2-7, with 10 bases aligning to TRBD2. Losses at the gene ends were 1 base for V and 6 bases for J; bases not matched to a gene: 3. This CDR3 is built from 14 residues. Germline V lookup: CDR1 SEHNR, CDR2 FQNEAQ (reference sequence). The CDR3, as DNA: TGTGCCAGCAGCTTAGGGGGACTAGCGAGCGAGCAGTACTTC. Residues: CASSLGGLASEQYF.

The rearrangement uses TRBV29-1 and TRBJ1-2; 8 nucleotides match TRBD1. After removal of 6 bases from V and 14 bases from J, the junction contained 17 bases not matched to a gene. Per the germline V gene, CDR1 is SQVTM and CDR2 is ANQGSEA. The CDR3 length is 13 residues. CDR3 nucleotide sequence: TGCAGCGTGAAAACCGGGACAGGTAGAATCGGTACCTTC. Its protein product is CSVKTGTGRIGTF.

The chain is built from TRBV6-1 and TRBJ1-2; TRBD1 is a possible D gene (6 bases). V was trimmed by 1 base and J by 4 bases, leaving 13 bases between them. The CDR3 runs to 15 residues. Germline-derived CDR1 and CDR2 are MNHNS and SASEGT. CDR3 in DNA: TGTGCCAGCAGTGAAGGGGGGGGCCCCTCCTATGGCTACACCTTC. It specifies CASSEGGGPSYGYTF.

The chain is built from TRBV19 and TRBJ1-2, with D unclear. There are 12 residues in the CDR3. V lost 5 bases and J 10 bases, leaving 14 bases between the germline ends. In germline, CDR1 is LNHDA, CDR2 SQIVND (reference sequence). The CDR3 sequence: CASSPQTPSYTF. The CDR3, as DNA: TGTGCCAGTAGTCCTCAGACACCATCCTACACCTTC. Filled out from reference TRBV19 and TRBJ1-2, the complete variable domain reads DGGITQSPKYLFRKEGQNVTLSCEQNLNHDAMYWYRQDPGQGLRLIYYSQIVNDFQKGDIAEGYSVSREKKESFPLTVTSAQKNPTAFYLCASSPQTPSYTFGSGTRLTVV.

The chain links TRBV7-9 to TRBJ2-7; 8 nucleotides align to TRBD1. The CDR3 runs to 15 residues. The junction had 7 bases not matched to a gene; V was cut back by 4 bases and J by 2 bases. From germline, CDR1 is SEHNR and CDR2 FQNEAQ (reference sequence). The CDR3 DNA reads TGTGCCAGCAGCTCTAGACAGGGGACCACCTACGAGCAGTACTTC. Its protein product is CASSSRQGTTYEQYF.

The rearrangement links TRBV29-1 to TRBJ1-1; TRBD1 matches 8 bases. The V gene's germline CDR1 is SQVTM and CDR2 ANQGSEA. The CDR3 covers 14 residues. V was clipped by 4 bases and J by 2 bases; unmatched bases: 6. CDR3 region: CSVAQGQANTEAFF. CDR3 coding DNA: TGCAGCGTTGCCCAGGGACAGGCAAACACTGAAGCTTTCTTT.

J is TRBJ1-1 and V is TRBV29-1; the D is unclear. The V gene's germline CDR1 is SQVTM and CDR2 ANQGSEA. The CDR3 is made up of 13 amino acids. The ends were cut back, 6 bases at V and 4 bases at J, with 15 bases in the middle. DNA of the CDR3: TGCAGCGTGAGACGGATGAGCGGCACTGAAGCTTTCTTT. As protein: CSVRRMSGTEAFF.

This clone was detected only once. The J gene is TRBJ2-3, the V gene TRBV30; tentatively, D is TRBD1 (6 bases). The V gene's germline CDR1 is GTSNPN and CDR2 SVGIG (reference sequence). The V end lost 3 bases, the J end lost 1 base, and 17 bases lay between the germline ends. The CDR3 spans 16 residues. The CDR3 loop is CAWSDNGQLGTDTQYF. As DNA, the CDR3 is TGTGCCTGGAGCGACAATGGACAGCTAGGCACAGATACGCAGTATTTT.

As concerns this clone: This likely comes from a read error, as the CDR3 has no conserved phenylalanine or tryptophan at its end. The DNA is left out, because the CDR3 cannot be placed on it with certainty; the CDR3 is given as TCRdb lists it. The V gene is TRBV6-6, the J gene TRBJ1-1; the table names TRBD1, a call not compared with the DNA. The CDR3 is 9 amino acids long, termini counted. The germline CDR1 and CDR2 sequences are MNHNY and SVGAGI (reference sequence). CDR3 residues: CASSCRDRS.

In this sample, this clone turned up once. The J gene is TRBJ2-1, the V gene TRBV27; TRBD2 matches at 10 bases. Germline lookup yields CDR1 MNHEY and CDR2 SMNVEV (reference sequence). The J segment lost 4 bases and the V segment lost 6 bases, leaving 3 bases of the junction unmatched. The length of the CDR3 is 14 residues. The CDR3 region is CASRSSGGYNEQFF. The DNA for the CDR3 is TGTGCCAGCAGGTCTAGCGGGGGTTACAATGAGCAGTTCTTC.

This chain uses TRBV10-3 with TRBJ2-5; possible D gene TRBD2, 6 bases. Between the trimmed V and J ends, which lost 2 bases and 4 bases, there was a span of 17 bases. Germline V gene lookup returns CDR1 ENHRY and CDR2 SYGVKD. This CDR3 is built from 16 residues. CDR3 coding DNA: TGTGCCATCAGTGAGCCCTCTGGCGGGGTCGGAGAGACCCAGTACTTC. This gives the protein CAISEPSGGVGETQYF.